This TCR beta chain comes out of a study of blood T cell repertoires in COVID-19. With 5 bases removed from V and 4 bases from J, the gap between germline ends came to 7 bases. In germline, CDR1 is SGHRS, CDR2 YFSETQ. The CDR3 covers 13 residues. Clones were sequenced by immunoSEQ multiplex PCR, and TCRdb holds only the in-frame ones, with some missing. The repertoire includes 220,000 or so clones, 65% to 85% of them detected once, and about 2.3% sits in the top ten. The clonotype originates from a woman aged 55-70 years with acute or convalescent COVID-19. The chain has TRBV5-1 and TRBJ2-6; no clear D gene. The sequenced material came from peripheral blood. CDR3 amino acids: CASSSQGANVLTF. The DNA of the CDR3 is TGCGCCAGCAGTTCGCAGGGGGCCAACGTCCTGACTTTC.